Presented here are 6 T cell receptor beta chains from one specimen sequenced in a study of graft-versus-host responses after intestinal transplantation. The data were produced by immunoSEQ multiplex PCR, yet TCRdb's version contains in-frame clones alone and is incomplete. Counted here are 80,000 to 100,000 clones, 70% to 90% occurring once; the ten biggest clones make up around 0.35%. The antigens these receptors bind are not known. This material consisted of unstimulated CD4+ T cells sorted from spleen or lymph node cells, taken before intestinal transplant. These receptors originate from a human donor who received an intestinal transplant.

The chain employs TRBV14 and TRBJ2-1; perhaps TRBD2 as D (5 bases). Germline assignment: CDR1 SGHDN and CDR2 FVKESK. This CDR3 region has 14 residues. Trimming stripped 0 bases from V and 5 bases from J, with 8 bases between. The CDR3 DNA sequence: TGTGCCAGCAGCCAAGATTGGACTGACAATGAGCAGTTCTTC. Its protein product is CASSQDWTDNEQFF.

This chain links TRBV10-1 with TRBJ2-7, with D tentatively TRBD2 (6 bases). V lost 6 bases and J 7 bases, leaving 13 bases between the germline ends. The length of the CDR3 is 12 residues. Per the germline V gene, CDR1 is WNHNN and CDR2 is SYGVQD (reference sequence). Written as DNA, the CDR3 is TGCGCCAGCAGCCGTCAGGGAGGTGAGCAGTACTTC. Amino acid sequence: CASSRQGGEQYF.

Details on this clone: Other DNA sequences in this sample translate to the same CDR3. The rearrangement uses TRBV2 and TRBJ2-7; perhaps TRBD1 as D (6 bases). CDR1 is SNHLY, CDR2 FYNNEI, per germline. This CDR3 is built from 14 residues. With 1 base removed from V and 1 base from J, the gap between germline ends came to 8 bases. CDR3 DNA: TGTGCCAGCAGTGAAGGCAGGGGATCCTACGAGCAGTACTTC. Its translation is CASSEGRGSYEQYF.

The rearrangement links TRBV28 to TRBJ2-7, with 7 bases matching TRBD1. The V segment lost 6 bases and the J segment 5 bases; nucleotides outside the gene matches: 7. The V gene's germline CDR1 is MDHEN and CDR2 SYDVKM. The CDR3 totals 13 residues. CDR3 bases: TGTGCCAGCAGAGAAGACAGGGTCCACGAGCAGTACTTC. It codes for CASREDRVHEQYF.

The J gene is TRBJ2-4, the V gene TRBV5-4, with a possible D match to TRBD1 (5 bases). Trimming cost V 3 bases and J 3 bases, with 7 bases left between them. CDR3 size: 13 residues. Germline V gives CDR1 SGHNT, CDR2 YYREEE (reference sequence). Here the CDR3 DNA reads TGTGCCAGCAGCTCGGACATCAAAAACATTCAGTACTTC. It codes for CASSSDIKNIQYF.

This clone was seen only once. This chain uses TRBV5-1 with TRBJ1-4; 7 positions agree with TRBD1. V trimming: 7 bases; J trimming: 4 bases; junction bases outside the gene matches: 10. In germline, CDR1 is SGHRS, CDR2 YFSETQ. The CDR3 totals 15 residues. For the CDR3, the DNA is TGCGCCAGCCGGACCCAGGGACAGATTAATGAAAAACTGTTTTTT. Protein product: CASRTQGQINEKLFF.